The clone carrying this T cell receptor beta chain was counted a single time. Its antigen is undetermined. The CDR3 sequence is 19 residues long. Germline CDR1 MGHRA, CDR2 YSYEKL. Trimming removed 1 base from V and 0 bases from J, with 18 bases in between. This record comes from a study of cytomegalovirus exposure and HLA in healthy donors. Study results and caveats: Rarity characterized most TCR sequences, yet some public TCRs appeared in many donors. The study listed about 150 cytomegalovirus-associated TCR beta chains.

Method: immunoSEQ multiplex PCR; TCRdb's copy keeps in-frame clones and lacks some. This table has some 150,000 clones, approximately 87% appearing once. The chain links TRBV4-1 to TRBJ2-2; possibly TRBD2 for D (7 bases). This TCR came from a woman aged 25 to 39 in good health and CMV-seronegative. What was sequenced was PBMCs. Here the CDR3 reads CASSQGIVGGRSNTGELFF. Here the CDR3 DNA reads TGCGCCAGCAGCCAAGGGATTGTGGGGGGGCGCTCGAACACCGGGGAGCTGTTTTTT.